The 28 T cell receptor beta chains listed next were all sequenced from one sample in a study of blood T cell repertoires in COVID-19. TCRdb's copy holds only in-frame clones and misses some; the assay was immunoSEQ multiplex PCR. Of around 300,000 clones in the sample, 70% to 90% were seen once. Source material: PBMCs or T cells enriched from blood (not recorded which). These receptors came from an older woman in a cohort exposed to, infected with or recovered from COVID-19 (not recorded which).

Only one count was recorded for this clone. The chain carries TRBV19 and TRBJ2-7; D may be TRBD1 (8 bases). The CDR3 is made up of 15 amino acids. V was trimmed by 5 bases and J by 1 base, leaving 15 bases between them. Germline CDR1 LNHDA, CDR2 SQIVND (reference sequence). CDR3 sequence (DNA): TGTGCCAGTAGTTTCGGGGGGACAGGATCCTACGAGCAGTACTTC. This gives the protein CASSFGGTGSYEQYF.

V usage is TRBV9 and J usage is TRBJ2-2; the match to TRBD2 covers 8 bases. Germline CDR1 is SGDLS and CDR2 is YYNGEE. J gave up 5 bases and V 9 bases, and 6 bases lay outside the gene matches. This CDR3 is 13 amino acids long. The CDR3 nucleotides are TGTGCCACCGCGGGAGGAGGGACCGGGGAGCTGTTTTTT. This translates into CATAGGGTGELFF.

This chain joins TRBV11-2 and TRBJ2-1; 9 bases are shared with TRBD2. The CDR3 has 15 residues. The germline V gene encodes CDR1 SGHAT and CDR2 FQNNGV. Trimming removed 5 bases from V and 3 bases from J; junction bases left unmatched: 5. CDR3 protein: CASSASTSGYNEQFF. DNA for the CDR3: TGTGCCAGCAGCGCCTCGACTAGCGGCTACAATGAGCAGTTCTTC.

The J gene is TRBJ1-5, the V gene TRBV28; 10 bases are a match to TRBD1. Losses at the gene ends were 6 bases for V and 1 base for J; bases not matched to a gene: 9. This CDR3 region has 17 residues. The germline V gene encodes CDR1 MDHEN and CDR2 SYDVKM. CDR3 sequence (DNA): TGTGCCAGCAGGGACAGGGGGGGGCCTCGGAGCAATCAGCCCCAGCATTTT. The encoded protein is CASRDRGGPRSNQPQHF.

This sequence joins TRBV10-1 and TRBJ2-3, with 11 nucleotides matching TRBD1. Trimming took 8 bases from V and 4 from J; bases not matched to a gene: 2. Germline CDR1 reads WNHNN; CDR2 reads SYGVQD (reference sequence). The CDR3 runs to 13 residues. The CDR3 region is CASGGQGADTQYF. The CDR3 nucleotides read TGCGCCAGCGGGGGACAGGGGGCAGATACGCAGTATTTT.

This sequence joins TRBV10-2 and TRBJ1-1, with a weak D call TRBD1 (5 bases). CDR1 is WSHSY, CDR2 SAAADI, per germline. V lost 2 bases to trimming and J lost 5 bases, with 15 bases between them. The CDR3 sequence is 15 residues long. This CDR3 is CASSEGAFRSTEAFF. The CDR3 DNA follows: TGCGCCAGCAGTGAGGGGGCTTTTCGATCAACTGAAGCTTTCTTT.

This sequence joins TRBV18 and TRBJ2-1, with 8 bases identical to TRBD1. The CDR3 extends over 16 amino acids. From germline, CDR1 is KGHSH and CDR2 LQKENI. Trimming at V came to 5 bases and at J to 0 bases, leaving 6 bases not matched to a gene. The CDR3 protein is CASSSRGRGSYNEQFF. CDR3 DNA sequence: TGTGCCAGCTCATCCAGGGGGCGAGGCTCCTACAATGAGCAGTTCTTC.

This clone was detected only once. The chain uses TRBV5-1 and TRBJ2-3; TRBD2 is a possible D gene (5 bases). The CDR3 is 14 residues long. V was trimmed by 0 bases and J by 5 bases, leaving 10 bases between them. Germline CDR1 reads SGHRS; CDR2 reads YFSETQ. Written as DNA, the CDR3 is TGCGCCAGCAGCTTGGGAGGGCCCCAAGATACGCAGTATTTT. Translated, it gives CASSLGGPQDTQYF.

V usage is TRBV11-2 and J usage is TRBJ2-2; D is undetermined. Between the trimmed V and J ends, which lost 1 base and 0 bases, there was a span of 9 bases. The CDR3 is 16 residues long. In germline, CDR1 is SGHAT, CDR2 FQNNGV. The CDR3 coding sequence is TGTGCCAGCAGCTTAGTGGCCCTAGCGAACACCGGGGAGCTGTTTTTT. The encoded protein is CASSLVALANTGELFF.

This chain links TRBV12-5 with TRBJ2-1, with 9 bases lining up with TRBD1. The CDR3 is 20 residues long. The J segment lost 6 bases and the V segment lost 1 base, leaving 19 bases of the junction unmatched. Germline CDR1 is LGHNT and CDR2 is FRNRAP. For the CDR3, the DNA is TGTGCTAGTGGTTTGGCGGACAGGGGTAGGGCGGGAACGCGCCCCAATGAGCAGTTCTTC. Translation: CASGLADRGRAGTRPNEQFF. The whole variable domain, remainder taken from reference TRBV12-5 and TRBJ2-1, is DARVTQTPRHKVTEMGQEVTMRCQPILGHNTVFWYRQTMMQGLELLAYFRNRAPLDDSGMPKDRFSAEMPDATLATLKIQPSEPRDSAVYFCASGLADRGRAGTRPNEQFFGPGTRLTVL.

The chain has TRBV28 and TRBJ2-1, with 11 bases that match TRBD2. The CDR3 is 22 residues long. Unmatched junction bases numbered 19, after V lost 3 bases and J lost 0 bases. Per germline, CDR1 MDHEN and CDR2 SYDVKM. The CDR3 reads CASSFEFRVAGGPVPSYNEQFF. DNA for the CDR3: TGTGCCAGCAGTTTTGAATTTCGGGTAGCGGGAGGGCCGGTCCCCTCCTACAATGAGCAGTTCTTC.

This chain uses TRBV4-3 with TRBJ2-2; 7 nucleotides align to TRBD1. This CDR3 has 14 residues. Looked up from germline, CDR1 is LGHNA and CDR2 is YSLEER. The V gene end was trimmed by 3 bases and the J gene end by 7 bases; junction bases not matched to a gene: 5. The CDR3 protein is CASSQTGFYGELFF. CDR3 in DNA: TGCGCCAGCAGCCAGACAGGGTTTTACGGGGAGCTGTTTTTT.

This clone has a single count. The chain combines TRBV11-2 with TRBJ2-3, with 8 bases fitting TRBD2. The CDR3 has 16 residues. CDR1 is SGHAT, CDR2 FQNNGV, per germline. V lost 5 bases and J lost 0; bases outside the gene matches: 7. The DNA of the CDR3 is TGTGCCAGCAGCCCCACAGCGGGAGCCAGCACAGATACGCAGTATTTT. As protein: CASSPTAGASTDTQYF.

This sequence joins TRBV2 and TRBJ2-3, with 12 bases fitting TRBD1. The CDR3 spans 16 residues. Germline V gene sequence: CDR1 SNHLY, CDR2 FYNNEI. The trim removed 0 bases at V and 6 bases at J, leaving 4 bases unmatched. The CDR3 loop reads CASSEAGTGGPDTQYF. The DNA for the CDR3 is TGTGCCAGCAGTGAAGCAGGGACAGGGGGCCCGGATACGCAGTATTTT.

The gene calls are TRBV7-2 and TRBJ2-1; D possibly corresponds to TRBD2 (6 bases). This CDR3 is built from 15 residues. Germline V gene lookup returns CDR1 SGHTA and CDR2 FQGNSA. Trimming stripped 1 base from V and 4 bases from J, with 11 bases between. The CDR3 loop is CASSLEPSAYNEQFF. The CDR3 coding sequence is TGTGCCAGCAGCTTAGAGCCTAGCGCGTACAATGAGCAGTTCTTC.

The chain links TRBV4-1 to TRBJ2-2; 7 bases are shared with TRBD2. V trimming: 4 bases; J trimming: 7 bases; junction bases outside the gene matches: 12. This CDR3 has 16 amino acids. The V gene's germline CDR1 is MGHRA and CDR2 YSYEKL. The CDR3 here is CASSLAGTTRIGELFF. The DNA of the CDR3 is TGCGCCAGCAGCCTCGCCGGGACTACAAGGATCGGGGAGCTGTTTTTT.

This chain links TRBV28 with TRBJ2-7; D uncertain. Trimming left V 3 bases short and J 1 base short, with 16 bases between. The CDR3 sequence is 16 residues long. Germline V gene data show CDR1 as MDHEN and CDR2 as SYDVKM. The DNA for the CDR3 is TGTGCCAGCAGTTTGGTAGGAGCCACTTCTTCCTACGAGCAGTACTTC. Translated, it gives CASSLVGATSSYEQYF.

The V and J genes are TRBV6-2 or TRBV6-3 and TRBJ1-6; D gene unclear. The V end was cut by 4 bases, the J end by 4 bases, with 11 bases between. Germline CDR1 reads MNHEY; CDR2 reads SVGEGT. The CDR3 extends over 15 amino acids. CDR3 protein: CASSSYYSYNSPLHF. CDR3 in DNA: TGTGCCAGCAGTTCCTACTACTCTTATAATTCACCCCTCCACTTT.

As DNA, the CDR3 is TGTGCCAGCGGGGGGGGAGGCAATCAGCCCCAGCATTTT. Translation gives CASGGGGNQPQHF. This chain links TRBV28 with TRBJ1-5; D may be TRBD1 (5 bases). CDR1 and CDR2 (germline): MDHEN, SYDVKM. This CDR3 has 13 amino acids. V gave up 8 bases and J gave up 2 bases, with 10 bases separating them.

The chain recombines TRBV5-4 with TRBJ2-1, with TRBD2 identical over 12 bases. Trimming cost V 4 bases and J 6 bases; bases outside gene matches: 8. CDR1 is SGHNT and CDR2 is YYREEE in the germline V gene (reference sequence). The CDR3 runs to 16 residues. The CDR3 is CASSLGLAGIGNEQFF. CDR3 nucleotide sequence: TGTGCCAGCAGCCTCGGACTAGCGGGAATAGGCAATGAGCAGTTCTTC.

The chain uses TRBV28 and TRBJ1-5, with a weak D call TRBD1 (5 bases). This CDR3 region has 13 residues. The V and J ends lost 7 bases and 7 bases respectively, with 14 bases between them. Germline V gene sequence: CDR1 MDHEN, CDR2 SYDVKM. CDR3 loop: CASNRQLGQPQHF. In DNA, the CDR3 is TGTGCCAGCAACAGACAGTTAGGGCAGCCCCAGCATTTT.

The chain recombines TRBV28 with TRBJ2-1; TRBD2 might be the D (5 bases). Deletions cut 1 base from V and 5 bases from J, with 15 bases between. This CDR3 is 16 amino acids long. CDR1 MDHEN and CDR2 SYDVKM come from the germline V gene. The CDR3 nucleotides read TGTGCCAGCAGTTTATTAGGTCGGGCGGGCGACAATGAGCAGTTCTTC. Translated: CASSLLGRAGDNEQFF.

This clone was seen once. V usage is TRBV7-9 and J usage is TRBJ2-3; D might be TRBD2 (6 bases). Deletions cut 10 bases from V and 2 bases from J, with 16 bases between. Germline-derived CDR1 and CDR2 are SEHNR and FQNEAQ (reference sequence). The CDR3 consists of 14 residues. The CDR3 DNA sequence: TGTGCCATCACCGGGAGACAACCCACAGATACGCAGTATTTT. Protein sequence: CAITGRQPTDTQYF.

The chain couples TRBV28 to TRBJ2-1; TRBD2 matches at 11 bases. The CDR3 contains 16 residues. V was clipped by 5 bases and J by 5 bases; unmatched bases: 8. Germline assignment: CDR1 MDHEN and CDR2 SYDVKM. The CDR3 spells CASSAVGLAGDNEQFF. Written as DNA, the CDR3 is TGTGCCAGCAGTGCCGTCGGACTAGCGGGTGACAATGAGCAGTTCTTC.

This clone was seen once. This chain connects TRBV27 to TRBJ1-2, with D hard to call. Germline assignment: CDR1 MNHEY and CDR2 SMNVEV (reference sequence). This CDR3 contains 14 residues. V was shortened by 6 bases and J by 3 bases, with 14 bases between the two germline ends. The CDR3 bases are TGTGCCAGCAGGCGGAGATCGACCCACTATGGCTACACCTTC. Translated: CASRRRSTHYGYTF.

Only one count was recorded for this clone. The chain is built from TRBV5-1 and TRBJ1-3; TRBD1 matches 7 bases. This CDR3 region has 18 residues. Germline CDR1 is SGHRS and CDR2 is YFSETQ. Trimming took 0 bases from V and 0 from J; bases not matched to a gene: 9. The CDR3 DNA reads TGCGCCAGCAGCTTGGTTTCACAGGGGAAGGGCTCTGGAAACACCATATATTTT. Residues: CASSLVSQGKGSGNTIYF.

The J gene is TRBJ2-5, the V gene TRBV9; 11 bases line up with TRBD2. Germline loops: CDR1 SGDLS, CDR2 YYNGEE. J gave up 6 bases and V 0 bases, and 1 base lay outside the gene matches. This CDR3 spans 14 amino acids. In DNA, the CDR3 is TGTGCCAGCAGCGTAGGACTAGCGGGGCAGACCCAGTACTTC. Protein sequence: CASSVGLAGQTQYF.

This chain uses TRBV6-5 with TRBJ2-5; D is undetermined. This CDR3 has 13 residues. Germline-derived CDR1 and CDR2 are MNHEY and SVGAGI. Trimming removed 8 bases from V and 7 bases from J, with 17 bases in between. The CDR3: CASAKNSRGTQYF. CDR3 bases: TGTGCCAGCGCCAAAAACTCCCGAGGGACCCAGTACTTC.